The following is a TCR beta chain sequence with its context. What it binds is unknown. This sample is part of a study of OX40 agonist ivuxolimab in advanced cancers. For the study at large: Patients took ivuxolimab, an agonistic anti-OX40 (CD134) antibody. Having had anti-PD-1, anti-PD-L1 or anti-CTLA-4 therapy before was allowed, and over 35% had some.

The V gene end was trimmed by 5 bases and the J gene end by 9 bases; junction bases not matched to a gene: 4. Germline V gives CDR1 SGHAT, CDR2 FQNNGV. This CDR3 spans 12 amino acids. Whole-study results and caveats: Low clonal expansion, among the lowest seen, marked partial responders at 0.1-3.0 mg/kg.

Profiling relied on immunoSEQ multiplex PCR, and the TCRdb table lists in-frame clones only, not all of them. The sample includes roughly 49,000 clones, roughly nine tenths of them seen just once. The clonotype originates from an adult with an advanced solid tumor such as melanoma, head and neck, liver or kidney cancer. This rearrangement joins TRBV11-2 to TRBJ2-1, with TRBD2 matching over 7 bases. The sequencing here drew on CD4+ or CD8+ T cells sorted from blood, taken in a trial of the OX40 agonist ivuxolimab. This CDR3 reads CASSLGGSEQFF. CDR3 in DNA: TGTGCCAGCAGCCTGGGGGGGAGTGAGCAGTTCTTC. Combining the CDR3 with reference TRBV11-2 and TRBJ2-1 gives the whole variable domain EAGVAQSPRYKIIEKRQSVAFWCNPISGHATLYWYQQILGQGPKLLIQFQNNGVVDDSQLPKDRFSAERLKGVDSTLKIQPAKLEDSAVYLCASSLGGSEQFFGPGTRLTVL.